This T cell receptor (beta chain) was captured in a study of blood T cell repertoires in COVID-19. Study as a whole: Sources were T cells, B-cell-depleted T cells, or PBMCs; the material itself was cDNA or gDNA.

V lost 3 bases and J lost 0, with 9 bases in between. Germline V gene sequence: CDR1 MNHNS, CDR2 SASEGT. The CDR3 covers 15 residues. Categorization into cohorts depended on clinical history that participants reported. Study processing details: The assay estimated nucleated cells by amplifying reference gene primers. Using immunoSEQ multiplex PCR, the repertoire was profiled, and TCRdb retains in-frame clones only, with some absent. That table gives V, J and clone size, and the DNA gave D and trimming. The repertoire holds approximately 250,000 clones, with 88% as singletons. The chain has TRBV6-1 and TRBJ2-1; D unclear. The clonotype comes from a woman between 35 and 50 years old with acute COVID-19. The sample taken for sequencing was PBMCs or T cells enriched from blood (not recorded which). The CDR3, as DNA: TGTGCCAGCAGTGAGAGTACCGACTCCTACAATGAGCAGTTCTTC. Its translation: CASSESTDSYNEQFF.